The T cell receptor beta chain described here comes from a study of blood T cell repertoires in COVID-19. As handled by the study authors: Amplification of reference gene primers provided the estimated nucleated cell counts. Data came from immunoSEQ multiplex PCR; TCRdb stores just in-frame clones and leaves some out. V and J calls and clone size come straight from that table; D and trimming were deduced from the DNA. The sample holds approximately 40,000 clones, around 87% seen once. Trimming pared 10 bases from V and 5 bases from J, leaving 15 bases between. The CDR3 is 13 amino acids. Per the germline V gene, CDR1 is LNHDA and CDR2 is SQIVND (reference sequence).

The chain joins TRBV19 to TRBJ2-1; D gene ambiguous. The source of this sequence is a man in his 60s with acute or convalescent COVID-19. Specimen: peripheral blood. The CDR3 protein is CATRLTKHNEQFF. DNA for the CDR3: TGTGCCACCCGACTCACTAAACACAATGAGCAGTTCTTC.